Listed below are T cell receptor beta chains from one sample, sequenced in a study of blood T cells in healthy people across ages. TCRdb re-analysed the 5' RACE reads in MiXCR, keeping a single row per CDR3 protein. The sample comprises 750,000 to 950,000 distinct CDR3 sequences, about 48% of which are singletons, and approximately 41% rests with the top ten. The specimen sequenced was blood. The source is a man older than 75 in good health. CDR3s include the opening cysteine and the closing phenylalanine or tryptophan.

J gene: TRBJ2-7; V gene: TRBV4-1; CDR3 protein: CASSQGHSGSNNEQYF
J gene: TRBJ2-5; V gene: TRBV7-2; CDR3 protein: CASSLATSAQETQYF
J gene: TRBJ2-1; V gene: TRBV29-1; CDR3 protein: CSVEGRGSSYNEQFF
J gene: TRBJ2-1; V gene: TRBV7-2; CDR3 protein: CASKRESSYNEQFF
J gene: TRBJ1-4; V gene: TRBV6-6; CDR3 protein: CASSGPGPQTNEKLFF
J gene: TRBJ2-5; V gene: TRBV11-3; CDR3 protein: CASSLDREGGTQYF
J gene: TRBJ1-1; V gene: TRBV3-1; CDR3 protein: CASSQASLNTEAFF
J gene: TRBJ2-7; V gene: TRBV28; CDR3 protein: CASSPWTGSYVYEQYF
J gene: TRBJ2-2; V gene: TRBV20-1; CDR3 protein: CSARDGREFPTGELFF
J gene: -; V gene: TRBV20-1; CDR3 protein: CSARDQDLSSYNEQYF
J gene: TRBJ2-7; V gene: TRBV27; CDR3 protein: CASSALGSDEQYF
J gene: TRBJ1-2; V gene: TRBV9; CDR3 protein: CASSVGSRVGNYGYTF
J gene: TRBJ2-3; V gene: TRBV6-5; CDR3 protein: CASSYRTSVDTQYF
J gene: TRBJ1-5; V gene: TRBV25-1; CDR3 protein: CASSDVGGSWNQPQHF
J gene: TRBJ2-3; V gene: TRBV7-2; CDR3 protein: CASSFSGTSGSGRYAYF
J gene: TRBJ1-6; V gene: TRBV16; CDR3 protein: CASSQGAASSYNSPLHF
J gene: TRBJ2-1; V gene: TRBV6-6; CDR3 protein: CASTVPGRFF
J gene: TRBJ2-7; V gene: TRBV7-6; CDR3 protein: CASSLESGGPRYEQYF
J gene: TRBJ2-7; V gene: TRBV7-2; CDR3 protein: CASSLQPSGSYEQYF
J gene: TRBJ1-1; V gene: TRBV20-1; CDR3 protein: CSAKRPSPEAFF
J gene: TRBJ2-3; V gene: TRBV20-1; CDR3 protein: CRGSGSLGDTQYF
J gene: TRBJ2-7; V gene: TRBV27; CDR3 protein: CASRPVDSSKQYF
J gene: TRBJ1-5; V gene: TRBV12-3/TRBV12-4; CDR3 protein: CASIGQPNQPQHF
J gene: TRBJ2-7; V gene: TRBV28; CDR3 protein: CASSLSAFYEQYF
J gene: TRBJ2-5; V gene: TRBV5-1; CDR3 protein: CASHGGAAVETQYF
J gene: TRBJ1-5; V gene: TRBV20-1; CDR3 protein: CSIRGQTQHF